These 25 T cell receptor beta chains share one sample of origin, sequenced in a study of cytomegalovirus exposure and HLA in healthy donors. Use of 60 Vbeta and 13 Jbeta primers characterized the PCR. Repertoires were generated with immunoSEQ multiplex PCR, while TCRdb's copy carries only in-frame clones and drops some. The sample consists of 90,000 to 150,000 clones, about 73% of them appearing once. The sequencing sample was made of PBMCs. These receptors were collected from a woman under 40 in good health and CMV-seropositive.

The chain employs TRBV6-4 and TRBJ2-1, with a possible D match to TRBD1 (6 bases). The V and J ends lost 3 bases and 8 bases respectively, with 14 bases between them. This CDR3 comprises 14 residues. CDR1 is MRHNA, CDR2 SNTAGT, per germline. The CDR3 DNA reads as TGTGCCAGCAGTGAATACTCAGGGGCGGATGAGCAGTTCTTC. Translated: CASSEYSGADEQFF.

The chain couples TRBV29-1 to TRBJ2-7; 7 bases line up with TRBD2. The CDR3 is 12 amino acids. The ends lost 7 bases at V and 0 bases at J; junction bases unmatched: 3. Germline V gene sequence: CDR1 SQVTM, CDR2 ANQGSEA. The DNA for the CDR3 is TGCAGCGCCGGGACTAACTCCTACGAGCAGTACTTC. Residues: CSAGTNSYEQYF.

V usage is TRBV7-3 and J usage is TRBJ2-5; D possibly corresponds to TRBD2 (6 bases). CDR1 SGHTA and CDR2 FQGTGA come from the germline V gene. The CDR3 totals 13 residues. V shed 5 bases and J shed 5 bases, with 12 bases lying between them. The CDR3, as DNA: TGTGCCAGCAGCCCGACTAGTAAGGAGACCCAGTACTTC. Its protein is CASSPTSKETQYF.

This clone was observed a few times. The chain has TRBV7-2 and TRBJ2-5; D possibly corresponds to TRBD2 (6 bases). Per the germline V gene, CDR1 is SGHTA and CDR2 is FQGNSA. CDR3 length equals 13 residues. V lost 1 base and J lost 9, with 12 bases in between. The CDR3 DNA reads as TGTGCCAGCAGCTTAGATGGTCGGAGGGCCCAGTACTTC. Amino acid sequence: CASSLDGRRAQYF.

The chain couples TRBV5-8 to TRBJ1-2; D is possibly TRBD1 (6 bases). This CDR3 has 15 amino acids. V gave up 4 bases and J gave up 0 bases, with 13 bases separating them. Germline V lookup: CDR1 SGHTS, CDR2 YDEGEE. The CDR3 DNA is TGTGCCAGCAGCCCACGGACAGACACTAACTATGGCTACACCTTC. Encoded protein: CASSPRTDTNYGYTF.

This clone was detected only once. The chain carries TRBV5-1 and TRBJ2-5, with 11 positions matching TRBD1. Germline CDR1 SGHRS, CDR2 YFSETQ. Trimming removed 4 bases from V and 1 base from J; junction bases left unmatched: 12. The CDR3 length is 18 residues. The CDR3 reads CASSAWTGGETIQETQYF. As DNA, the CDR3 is TGCGCCAGCAGCGCCTGGACAGGGGGCGAAACAATCCAAGAGACCCAGTACTTC.

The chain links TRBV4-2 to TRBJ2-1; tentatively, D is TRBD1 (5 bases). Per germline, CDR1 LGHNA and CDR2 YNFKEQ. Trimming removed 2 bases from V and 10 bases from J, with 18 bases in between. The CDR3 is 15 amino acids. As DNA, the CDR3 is TGTGCCAGCAGCCAAAGGCCCCGGACACCTCAGGAGCAGTTCTTC. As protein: CASSQRPRTPQEQFF.

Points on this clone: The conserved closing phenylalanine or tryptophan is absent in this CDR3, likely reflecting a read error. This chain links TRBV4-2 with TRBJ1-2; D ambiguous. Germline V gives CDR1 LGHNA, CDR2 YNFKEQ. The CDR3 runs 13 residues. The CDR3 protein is CAGSQDSGYGYTL. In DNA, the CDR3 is TGTGCCGGCAGCCAAGATAGCGGCTATGGCTACACCCTC.

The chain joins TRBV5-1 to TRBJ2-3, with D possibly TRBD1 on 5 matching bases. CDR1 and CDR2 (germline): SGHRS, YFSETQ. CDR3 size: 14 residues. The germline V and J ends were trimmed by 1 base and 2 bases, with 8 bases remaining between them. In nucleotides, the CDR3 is TGCGCCAGCAGCTTGACAGGTCACACAGATACGCAGTATTTT. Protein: CASSLTGHTDTQYF.

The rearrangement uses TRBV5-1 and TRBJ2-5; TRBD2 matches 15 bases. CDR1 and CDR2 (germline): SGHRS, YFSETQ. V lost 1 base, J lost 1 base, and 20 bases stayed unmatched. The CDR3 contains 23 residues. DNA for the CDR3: TGCGCCAGCAGCTTGTTACCCAGGCGGACTAGCGGGGGGGAATCAACCGGCCAAGAGACCCAGTACTTC. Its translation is CASSLLPRRTSGGESTGQETQYF.

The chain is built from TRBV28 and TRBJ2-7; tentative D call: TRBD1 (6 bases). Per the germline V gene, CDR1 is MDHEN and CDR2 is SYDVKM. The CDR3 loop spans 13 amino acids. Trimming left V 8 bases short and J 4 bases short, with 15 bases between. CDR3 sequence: CASLGHVEYEQYF. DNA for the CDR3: TGTGCCAGCTTGGGACACGTGGAGTACGAGCAGTACTTC.

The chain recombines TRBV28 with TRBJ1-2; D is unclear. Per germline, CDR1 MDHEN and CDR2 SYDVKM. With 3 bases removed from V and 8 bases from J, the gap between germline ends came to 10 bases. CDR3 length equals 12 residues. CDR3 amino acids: CASSLNTWGYTF. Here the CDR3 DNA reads TGTGCCAGCAGTTTGAATACTTGGGGCTACACCTTC.

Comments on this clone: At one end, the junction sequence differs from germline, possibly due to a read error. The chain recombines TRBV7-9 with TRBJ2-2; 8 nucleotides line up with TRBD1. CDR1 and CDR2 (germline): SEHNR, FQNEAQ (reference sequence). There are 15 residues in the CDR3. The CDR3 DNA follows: TGTTCCAGCAGCGGGCAGGGGGCGGACACCGGGGAGCTGTTTTTT. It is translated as CSSSGQGADTGELFF. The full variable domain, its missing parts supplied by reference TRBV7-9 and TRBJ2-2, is DTGVSQNPRHKITKRGQNVTFRCDPISEHNRLYWYRQTLGQGPEFLTYFQNEAQLEKSRLLSDRFSAERPKGSFSTLEIQRTEQGDSAMYLCSSSGQGADTGELFFGEGSRLTVL.

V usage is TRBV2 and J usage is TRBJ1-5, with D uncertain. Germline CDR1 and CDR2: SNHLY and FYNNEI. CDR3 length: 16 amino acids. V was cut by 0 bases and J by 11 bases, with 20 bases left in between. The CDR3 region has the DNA TGTGCCAGCAGTGAAGCGCCTGGGATCAACAGCGGGGCCCAGCATTTT. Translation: CASSEAPGINSGAQHF.

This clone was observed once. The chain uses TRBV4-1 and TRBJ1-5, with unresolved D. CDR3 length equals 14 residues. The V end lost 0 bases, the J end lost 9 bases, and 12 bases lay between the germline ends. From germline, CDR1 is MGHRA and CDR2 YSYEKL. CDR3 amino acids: CASSQDEEGRPQHF. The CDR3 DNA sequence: TGCGCCAGCAGCCAAGATGAAGAGGGCCGGCCCCAGCATTTT.

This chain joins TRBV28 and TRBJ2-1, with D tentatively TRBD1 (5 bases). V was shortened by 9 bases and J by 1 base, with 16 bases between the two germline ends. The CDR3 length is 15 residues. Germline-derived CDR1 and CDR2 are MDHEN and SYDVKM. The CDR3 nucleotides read TGTGCCAGAAACAGGACGGATCGGTCCTACAATGAGCAGTTCTTC. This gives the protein CARNRTDRSYNEQFF.

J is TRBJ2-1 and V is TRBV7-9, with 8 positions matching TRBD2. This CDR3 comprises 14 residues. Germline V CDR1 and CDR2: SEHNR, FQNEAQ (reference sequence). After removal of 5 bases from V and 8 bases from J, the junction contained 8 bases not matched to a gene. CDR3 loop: CASSVGTRMDEQFF. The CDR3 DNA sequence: TGTGCCAGCAGCGTCGGGACTAGAATGGATGAGCAGTTCTTC.

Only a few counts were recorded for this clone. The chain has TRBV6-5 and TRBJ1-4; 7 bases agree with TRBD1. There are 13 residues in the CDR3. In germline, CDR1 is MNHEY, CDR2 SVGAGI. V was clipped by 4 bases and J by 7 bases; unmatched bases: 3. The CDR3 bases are TGTGCCAGCAGTTGGACAGGACTTGAAAAACTGTTTTTT. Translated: CASSWTGLEKLFF.

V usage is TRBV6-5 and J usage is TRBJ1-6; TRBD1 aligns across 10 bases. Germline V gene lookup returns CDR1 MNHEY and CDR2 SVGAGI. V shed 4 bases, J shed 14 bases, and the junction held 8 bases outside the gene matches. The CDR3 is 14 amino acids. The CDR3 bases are TGTGCCAGCAGTTCCGGGACAGGGGTTCTGTCCCTCCACTTT. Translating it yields CASSSGTGVLSLHF.

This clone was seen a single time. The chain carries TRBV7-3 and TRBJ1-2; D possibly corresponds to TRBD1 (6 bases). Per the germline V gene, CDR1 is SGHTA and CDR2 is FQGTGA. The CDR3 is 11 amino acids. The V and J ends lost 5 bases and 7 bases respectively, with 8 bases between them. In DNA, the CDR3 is TGTGCCAGCAGCAACAGGGCTGGCTACACCTTC. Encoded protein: CASSNRAGYTF.

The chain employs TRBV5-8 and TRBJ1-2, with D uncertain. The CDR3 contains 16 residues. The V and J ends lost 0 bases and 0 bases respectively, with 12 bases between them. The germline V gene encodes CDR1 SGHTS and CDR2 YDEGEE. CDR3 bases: TGTGCCAGCAGCTTGGAGAGAGGAGCTACTAACTATGGCTACACCTTC. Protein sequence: CASSLERGATNYGYTF. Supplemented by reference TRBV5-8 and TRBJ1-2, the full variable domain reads EAGVTQSPTHLIKTRGQQATLRCSPISGHTSVYWYQQALGLGLQFLLWYDEGEERNRGNFPPRFSGRQFPNYSSELNVNALELEDSALYLCASSLERGATNYGYTFGSGTRLTVV.

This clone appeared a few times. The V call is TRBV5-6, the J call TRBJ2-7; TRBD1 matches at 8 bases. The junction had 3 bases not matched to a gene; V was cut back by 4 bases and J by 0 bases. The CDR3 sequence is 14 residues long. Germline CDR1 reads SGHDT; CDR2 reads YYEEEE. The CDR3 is CASSRTGSSYEQYF. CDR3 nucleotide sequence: TGTGCCAGCAGCCGGACAGGGAGCTCCTACGAGCAGTACTTC.

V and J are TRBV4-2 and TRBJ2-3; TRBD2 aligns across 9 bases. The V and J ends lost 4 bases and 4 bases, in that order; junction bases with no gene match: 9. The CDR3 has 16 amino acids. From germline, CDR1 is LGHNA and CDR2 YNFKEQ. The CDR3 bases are TGTGCCAGCAGCCGTTTGGGCGGCGGGGGGGCAGATACGCAGTATTTT. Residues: CASSRLGGGGADTQYF.

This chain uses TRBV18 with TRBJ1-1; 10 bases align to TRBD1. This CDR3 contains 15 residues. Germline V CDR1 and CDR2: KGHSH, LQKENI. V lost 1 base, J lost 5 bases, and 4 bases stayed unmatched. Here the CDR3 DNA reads TGTGCCAGCTCACCACGGGGGACAGGGGATACTGAAGCTTTCTTT. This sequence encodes CASSPRGTGDTEAFF.

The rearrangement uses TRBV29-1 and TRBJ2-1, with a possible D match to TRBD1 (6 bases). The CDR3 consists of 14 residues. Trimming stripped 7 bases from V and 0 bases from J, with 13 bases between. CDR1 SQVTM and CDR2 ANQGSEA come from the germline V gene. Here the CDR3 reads CSGQGFSSYNEQFF. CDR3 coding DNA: TGCAGCGGCCAGGGGTTCAGCTCCTACAATGAGCAGTTCTTC.